The 23 T cell receptor beta chains below all came from one sample that was sequenced in a study of blood T cells in healthy people across ages. Through a sample-barcoded 5' primer and a J-beta primer mix, a second PCR was run for roughly 6 to 12 cycles. MiXCR, applied by TCRdb to the 5' RACE reads, yields one record per CDR3 protein. The sample yields 1.4 million to 1.5 million distinct CDR3 sequences, about 43% seen once. The specimen was blood. These receptors originate from a woman in her late teens or twenties in good health.

This clonotype has more than one count but fewer than ten. The chain couples TRBV6-5 to TRBJ2-7; 9 bases are a match to TRBD2. Germline V gives CDR1 MNHEY, CDR2 SVGAGI. J was trimmed by 3 bases and V by 2 bases; bases with no gene match: 5. CDR3 length: 15 amino acids. CDR3 DNA sequence: TGTGCCAGCAGTTACGGGCGGGGGGGCAGCTACGAGCAGTACTTC. Residues: CASSYGRGGSYEQYF.

A few counts support this clonotype. The chain recombines TRBV12-3 or TRBV12-4 with TRBJ1-1; maybe TRBD1 (5 bases). Trimming cost V 3 bases and J 9 bases, with 11 bases left between them. The CDR3 is 12 residues long. The CDR3 protein is CASSFGQGKAFF. CDR3 nucleotides: TGTGCCAGCAGTTTCGGGCAGGGTAAAGCTTTCTTT.

The rearrangement joins TRBV7-2 to TRBJ1-5; no clear D. Germline-derived CDR1 and CDR2 are SGHTA and FQGNSA. The CDR3 has 14 amino acids. Between the trimmed V and J ends, which lost 1 base and 3 bases, there was a span of 7 bases. CDR3 loop: CASSLETLNQPQHF. Here the CDR3 DNA reads TGTGCCAGCAGCTTAGAGACGCTCAATCAGCCCCAGCATTTT.

To note about this clonotype: Given a much more abundant clone one base away, this may be a read error. The V call is TRBV28, the J call TRBJ2-7, with TRBD2 identical over 10 bases. Germline assignment: CDR1 MDHEN and CDR2 SYDVKM. This CDR3 region has 14 residues. The junction had 10 bases not matched to a gene; V was cut back by 7 bases and J by 7 bases. This chain's CDR3 is CASKAGGPYNEQYF. CDR3 coding DNA: TGTGCCAGCAAAGCGGGGGGGCCTTACAATGAGCAGTACTTC.

The chain links TRBV4-1 to TRBJ1-4; 8 bases map to TRBD1. The V segment lost 5 bases and the J segment 0 bases; nucleotides outside the gene matches: 2. The length of the CDR3 is 15 residues. The germline CDR1 and CDR2 sequences are MGHRA and YSYEKL. CDR3 sequence (DNA): TGCGCCAGCAGCGGACAGGGAACAACTAATGAAAAACTGTTTTTT. Translated, it gives CASSGQGTTNEKLFF.

The table lists this clonotype with many counts. The rearrangement uses TRBV12-3 or TRBV12-4 and TRBJ2-7, with 7 bases that match TRBD2. With 6 bases clipped from V and 3 bases from J, the junction kept 2 bases outside the gene matches. The CDR3 has 12 amino acids. CDR3 region: CASSSGGYEQYF. The CDR3 bases are TGTGCCAGCAGCTCGGGGGGCTACGAGCAGTACTTC.

V gene TRBV10-3 combines with J gene TRBJ1-5; tentative D call: TRBD1 (6 bases). CDR1 is ENHRY and CDR2 is SYGVKD in the germline V gene. The V end was cut by 4 bases, the J end by 4 bases, with 17 bases between. The length of the CDR3 is 16 residues. The CDR3 sequence is CAISGSIAGENQPQHF. In nucleotides, the CDR3 is TGTGCCATCAGTGGGTCGATAGCAGGGGAGAATCAGCCCCAGCATTTT.

The chain has TRBV14 and TRBJ2-5; 11 bases are a match to TRBD2. Trimming cost V 0 bases and J 4 bases; bases outside gene matches: 13. Germline CDR1 SGHDN, CDR2 FVKESK. There are 19 residues in the CDR3. CDR3 in DNA: TGTGCCAGCAGCCAAGATCGGGGGACTAGCGGAGCCTACAGAGAGACCCAGTACTTC. Translating gives CASSQDRGTSGAYRETQYF.

This chain links TRBV4-2 with TRBJ2-6; no clear D gene. Germline V gives CDR1 LGHNA, CDR2 YNFKEQ. V was clipped by 5 bases and J by 1 base, with 12 bases between them. There are 16 residues in the CDR3. The CDR3 region has the DNA TGTGCCAGCAGCAACCTTGGCAATTCTGGGGCCAACGTCCTGACTTTC. It specifies CASSNLGNSGANVLTF.

The chain employs TRBV5-1 and TRBJ2-3; D perhaps matches TRBD1 (6 bases). Trimming took 1 base from V and 5 from J, leaving 14 bases between them. The CDR3 has 15 amino acids. The germline V gene has CDR1 SGHRS and CDR2 YFSETQ. The CDR3 coding sequence is TGCGCCAGCAGCTTGCGGACAGCCGCCGGAGATACGCAGTATTTT. This sequence encodes CASSLRTAAGDTQYF.

V usage is TRBV6-1 and J usage is TRBJ2-2; D not resolved. V lost 7 bases and J lost 1, with 16 bases in between. The CDR3 consists of 16 residues. Germline values: CDR1 MNHNS, CDR2 SASEGT. The CDR3 here is CASIRRITENTGELFF. The DNA for the CDR3 is TGTGCCAGCATTCGACGGATTACTGAGAACACCGGGGAGCTGTTTTTT.

The chain is built from TRBV6-5 and TRBJ2-3, with a tentative D call TRBD2 (5 bases). The CDR3 sequence is 13 residues long. V gave up 4 bases and J gave up 8 bases, with 13 bases separating them. Looked up from germline, CDR1 is MNHEY and CDR2 is SVGAGI. The DNA for the CDR3 is TGTGCCAGCAGTTTGAGCGGTAGGAGTACGCAGTATTTT. Its translation: CASSLSGRSTQYF.

The gene calls are TRBV24-1 and TRBJ2-2, with 7 bases fitting TRBD1. The CDR3 is 17 residues long. Trimming took 2 bases from V and 7 from J; bases not matched to a gene: 12. CDR1 is KGHDR, CDR2 SFDVKD, per germline. The DNA for the CDR3 is TGTGCCACCAGTGATTATCGCCCAGGGGGTTTCGGCGGGGAGCTGTTTTTT. Its translation: CATSDYRPGGFGGELFF.

The gene calls are TRBV5-6 and TRBJ2-5; TRBD1 is a possible D gene (5 bases). This CDR3 has 14 amino acids. V gave up 7 bases and J gave up 5 bases, with 18 bases separating them. Germline V gene lookup returns CDR1 SGHDT and CDR2 YYEEEE. The CDR3 DNA is TGTGCCAGCGGCTCTGGTCAGGGTCGGGAGACCCAGTACTTC. The encoded protein is CASGSGQGRETQYF.

The chain links TRBV7-9 to TRBJ2-3; 13 bases are shared with TRBD2. CDR1 and CDR2 (germline): SEHNR, FQNEAQ (reference sequence). The CDR3 consists of 16 residues. The V and J ends lost 3 bases and 2 bases, in that order; junction bases with no gene match: 2. As DNA, the CDR3 is TGTGCCAGCAGCTTCACTAGCGGGAGGGCCACAGATACGCAGTATTTT. It is translated as CASSFTSGRATDTQYF.

V is TRBV20-1 and J is TRBJ2-7; D ambiguous. Between the trimmed V and J ends, which lost 6 bases and 0 bases, there was a span of 18 bases. CDR3 length: 15 amino acids. Looked up from germline, CDR1 is DFQATT and CDR2 is SNEGSKA (reference sequence). The DNA for the CDR3 is TGCAGTGCCCCCCCGCCCGGACCAACCTCCTACGAGCAGTACTTC. As protein: CSAPPPGPTSYEQYF.

This chain joins TRBV9 and TRBJ2-7, with 9 bases identical to TRBD1. V lost 4 bases, J lost 6 bases, and 11 bases stayed unmatched. Germline-derived CDR1 and CDR2 are SGDLS and YYNGEE. The CDR3 runs 15 residues. The CDR3, as DNA: TGTGCCAGCAGCCCGCCGGGGACAGGGTTGCGCGAGCAGTACTTC. This sequence encodes CASSPPGTGLREQYF.

The genes are TRBV10-3 and TRBJ1-1; D is uncertain. CDR3 length equals 12 residues. Germline-derived CDR1 and CDR2 are ENHRY and SYGVKD. The V and J ends lost 11 bases and 3 bases respectively, with 13 bases between them. The CDR3 nucleotides are TGTGCCGCCACGGACTCATACACTGAAGCTTTCTTT. This gives the protein CAATDSYTEAFF.

This clonotype was seen many times. This chain uses TRBV10-3 with TRBJ2-1, with 9 bases fitting TRBD1. Trimming at V came to 8 bases and at J to 5 bases, leaving 4 bases not matched to a gene. CDR1 and CDR2 from the germline V gene are ENHRY and SYGVKD. CDR3 length equals 13 residues. CDR3 sequence (DNA): TGTGCCATCGGGGGACAGGGCGACAATGAGCAGTTCTTC. This sequence encodes CAIGGQGDNEQFF.

V and J are TRBV7-2 and TRBJ2-3, with 8 bases matching TRBD1. The trim removed 5 bases at V and 8 bases at J, leaving 12 bases unmatched. The length of the CDR3 is 15 residues. Per the germline V gene, CDR1 is SGHTA and CDR2 is FQGNSA. CDR3 sequence: CASSIMTGVRGTQYF. CDR3 DNA sequence: TGTGCCAGCAGCATCATGACAGGGGTGAGAGGTACGCAGTATTTT.

The V and J genes are TRBV13 and TRBJ1-1; D is unclear. The CDR3 has 12 residues. The V and J ends lost 5 bases and 6 bases respectively, with 10 bases between them. CDR1 is PRHDT, CDR2 FYEKMQ, per germline (reference sequence). CDR3 in amino acids: CASSRVRAEAFF. The CDR3 DNA sequence: TGTGCCAGCAGCCGGGTGCGGGCTGAAGCTTTCTTT.

J is TRBJ2-7 and V is TRBV6-5; TRBD1 might be the D (6 bases). There are 14 residues in the CDR3. The germline V gene encodes CDR1 MNHEY and CDR2 SVGAGI. V was cut by 2 bases and J by 2 bases, with 10 bases left in between. CDR3 region: CASSYGAGAYEQYF. The DNA for the CDR3 is TGTGCCAGCAGTTACGGGGCAGGGGCCTACGAGCAGTACTTC.

V usage is TRBV7-2 and J usage is TRBJ2-5; the match to TRBD2 covers 12 bases. With V trimmed by 1 base and J by 4 bases, 10 bases remained unmatched. The V gene's germline CDR1 is SGHTA and CDR2 FQGNSA. This CDR3 contains 18 residues. The CDR3 loop reads CASSLEGSSGRVRETQYF. As DNA, the CDR3 is TGTGCCAGCAGCTTAGAAGGGTCTAGCGGGAGGGTTAGAGAGACCCAGTACTTC. The variable domain in full, completed from reference TRBV7-2 and TRBJ2-5, reads GAGVSQSPSNKVTEKGKDVELRCDPISGHTALYWYRQSLGQGLEFLIYFQGNSAPDKSGLPSDRFSAERTGGSVSTLTIQRTQQEDSAVYLCASSLEGSSGRVRETQYFGPGTRLLVL.